These 14 T cell receptor beta chains were sequenced from one sample in a study of CD8+ T cells in alopecia areata. Treatment in this sample: oral pan-JAK inhibitor, 5-10 mg twice daily. As the sequencing template, cDNA was produced by extracting RNA and reverse transcribing it. The assay was immunoSEQ multiplex PCR, and TCRdb's table has in-frame clones only and misses some. Of under 95,000 clones in the sample, approximately 70% were seen once. This specimen consisted of CD8+ T cells sorted from blood, obtained around week 42, from a patient treated with tofacitinib. The receptors were gathered from a human donor with alopecia areata.

The CDR3 sequence: CASSVPAGSGELFF. The DNA for the CDR3 is TGTGCCAGCAGCGTCCCGGCGGGGTCCGGGGAGCTGTTTTTT. The V and J genes are TRBV7-8 and TRBJ2-2; D possibly corresponds to TRBD2 (6 bases). Looked up from germline, CDR1 is SGHVS and CDR2 is FQNEAQ. Trimming pared 5 bases from V and 6 bases from J, leaving 13 bases between. CDR3 size: 14 residues.

The chain carries TRBV15 and TRBJ2-7, with 8 bases aligning to TRBD1. J lost 2 bases, V lost 7 bases, and 7 bases had no gene match. The CDR3 is 14 residues long. CDR1 LNHNV and CDR2 YYDKDF come from the germline V gene (reference sequence). CDR3 nucleotides: TGTGCCACCAAGGCCGGACAGGGAACCTACGAGCAGTACTTC. Amino acid sequence: CATKAGQGTYEQYF.

The chain links TRBV6-4 to TRBJ2-2; no definite D call. V was pared by 4 bases and J by 0 bases, with 3 bases between. The CDR3 covers 13 residues. Germline V gene data show CDR1 as MRHNA and CDR2 as SNTAGT. CDR3 bases: TGTGCCAGCAGTGCAACGAACACCGGGGAGCTGTTTTTT. Translated, it gives CASSATNTGELFF.

This clone was seen a handful of times. The J gene is TRBJ1-3, the V gene TRBV28; TRBD1 aligns across 11 bases. The ends lost 5 bases at V and 4 bases at J; junction bases unmatched: 4. CDR3 length: 15 amino acids. Germline CDR1 is MDHEN and CDR2 is SYDVKM. The CDR3 coding sequence is TGTGCCAGCAGTCCCAGGGACAGGGGGGGAAACACCATATATTTT. Translated, it gives CASSPRDRGGNTIYF.

The V and J genes are TRBV19 and TRBJ2-1, with 7 bases that match TRBD1. This CDR3 contains 13 residues. J gave up 7 bases and V 5 bases, and 5 bases lay outside the gene matches. The germline gives CDR1 LNHDA, CDR2 SQIVND (reference sequence). CDR3 nucleotides: TGTGCCAGTAGTCTGGGACAGCCGAATGAGCAGTTCTTC. It is translated as CASSLGQPNEQFF.

The rearrangement joins TRBV9 to TRBJ2-1, with TRBD2 identical over 7 bases. Germline CDR1 and CDR2: SGDLS and YYNGEE. Losses at the gene ends were 0 bases for V and 0 bases for J; bases not matched to a gene: 6. The CDR3 length is 17 residues. This CDR3 is CASSVATSANSYNEQFF. In DNA, the CDR3 is TGTGCCAGCAGCGTAGCTACTAGCGCAAACTCCTACAATGAGCAGTTCTTC.

This clone came up once. V gene TRBV14 combines with J gene TRBJ2-5, with 9 bases fitting TRBD2. The CDR3 loop spans 17 amino acids. Germline V gives CDR1 SGHDN, CDR2 FVKESK. V lost 3 bases to trimming and J lost 2 bases; unmatched junction nucleotides: 10. The CDR3 nucleotides are TGTGCCAGCAGCCAGGAAGCGGGGCTAGCGGGGCAAGAGACCCAGTACTTC. This gives the protein CASSQEAGLAGQETQYF.

This chain connects TRBV29-1 to TRBJ2-2, with 7 nucleotides matching TRBD1. V lost 6 bases to trimming and J lost 0 bases; unmatched junction nucleotides: 10. The germline V gene has CDR1 SQVTM and CDR2 ANQGSEA. The CDR3 spans 16 residues. The CDR3 DNA reads TGCAGCGTGGATGCCGGGACAGCTCCGAACACCGGGGAGCTGTTTTTT. Its protein product is CSVDAGTAPNTGELFF.

This clone was seen more than once but under ten times. In DNA, the CDR3 is TGCGCCAGCAGCCAAGATCACCCAGGGAGCTCCTACGAGCAGTACTTC. It encodes CASSQDHPGSSYEQYF. The gene calls are TRBV4-1 and TRBJ2-7; D might be TRBD1 or TRBD2, each matching 5 bases. The CDR3 contains 16 residues. The germline V gene encodes CDR1 MGHRA and CDR2 YSYEKL. V gave up 0 bases and J gave up 0 bases, with 12 bases separating them.

This clone came up a few times. The chain carries TRBV27 and TRBJ2-4; 8 bases align to TRBD1. V lost 5 bases to trimming and J lost 8 bases; unmatched junction nucleotides: 8. The CDR3 totals 14 residues. The V gene's germline CDR1 is MNHEY and CDR2 SMNVEV (reference sequence). The CDR3 DNA follows: TGTGCCAGCAGTCCCAGGGGGCCAGCCGACATTCAGTACTTC. Translation gives CASSPRGPADIQYF.

This sequence joins TRBV7-6 and TRBJ2-7, with a weak D call TRBD2 (5 bases). The CDR3 consists of 13 residues. The V gene lost 4 bases and the J gene lost 2 bases, with 9 bases spanning the gap. From germline, CDR1 is SGHVS and CDR2 FNYEAQ. The CDR3 reads CASSSRDPYEQYF. CDR3 nucleotides: TGTGCCAGCAGCTCTCGGGATCCCTACGAGCAGTACTTC.

This rearrangement joins TRBV29-1 to TRBJ1-1; D is undetermined. This CDR3 region has 10 residues. CDR1 and CDR2 (germline): SQVTM, ANQGSEA. V lost 3 bases to trimming and J lost 8 bases, with 7 bases between them. CDR3 sequence (DNA): TGCAGCGTTGATTTGGGGGAAGCTTTCTTT. Residues: CSVDLGEAFF. Drawing the rest from reference TRBV29-1 and TRBJ1-1, the complete variable domain is SAVISQKPSRDICQRGTSLTIQCQVDSQVTMMFWYRQQPGQSLTLIATANQGSEATYESGFVIDKFPISRPNLTFSTLTVSNMSPEDSSIYLCSVDLGEAFFGQGTRLTVV.

The chain couples TRBV29-1 to TRBJ1-1; D not certain. The CDR3 totals 11 residues. The V end lost 8 bases, the J end lost 2 bases, and 9 bases lay between the germline ends. Germline assignment: CDR1 SQVTM and CDR2 ANQGSEA. The CDR3 here is CSSRVNTEAFF. CDR3 sequence (DNA): TGCAGCTCTAGGGTTAACACTGAAGCTTTCTTT.

This rearrangement joins TRBV28 to TRBJ2-5, with D perhaps matching TRBD1 or TRBD2 (5 bases each). CDR1 is MDHEN and CDR2 is SYDVKM in the germline V gene. The CDR3 runs 14 residues. Trimming removed 4 bases at V and 9 bases at J, with 18 bases between. The DNA of the CDR3 is TGTGCCAGCAGTTCCCCCCCCAGCCGAGGGGCCCAGTACTTC. This sequence encodes CASSSPPSRGAQYF.